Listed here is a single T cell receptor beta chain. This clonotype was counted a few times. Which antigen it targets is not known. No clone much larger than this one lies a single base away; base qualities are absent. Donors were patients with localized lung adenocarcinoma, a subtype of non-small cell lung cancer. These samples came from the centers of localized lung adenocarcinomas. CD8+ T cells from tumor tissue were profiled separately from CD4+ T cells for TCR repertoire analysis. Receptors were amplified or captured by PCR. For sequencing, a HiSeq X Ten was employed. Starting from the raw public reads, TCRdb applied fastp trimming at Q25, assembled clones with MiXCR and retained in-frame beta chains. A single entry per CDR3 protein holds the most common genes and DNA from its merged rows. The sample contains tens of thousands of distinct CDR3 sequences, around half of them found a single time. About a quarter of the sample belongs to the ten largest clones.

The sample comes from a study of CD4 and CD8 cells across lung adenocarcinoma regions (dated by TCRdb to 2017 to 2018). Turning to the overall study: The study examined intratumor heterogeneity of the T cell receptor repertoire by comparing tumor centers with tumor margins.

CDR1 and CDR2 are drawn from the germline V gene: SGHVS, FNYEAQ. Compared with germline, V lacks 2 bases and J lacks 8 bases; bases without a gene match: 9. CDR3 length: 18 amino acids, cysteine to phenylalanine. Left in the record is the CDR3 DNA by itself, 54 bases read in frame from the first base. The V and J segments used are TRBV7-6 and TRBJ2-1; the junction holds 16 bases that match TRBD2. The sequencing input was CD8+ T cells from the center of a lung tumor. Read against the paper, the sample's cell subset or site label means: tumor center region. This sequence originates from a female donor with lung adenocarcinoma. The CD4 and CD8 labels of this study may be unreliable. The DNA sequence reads TGTGCCAGCAGCTTAACGGGGACTAGCGGGAGGGGAAGAGATGAGCAGTTCTTC. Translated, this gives CASSLTGTSGRGRDEQFF.